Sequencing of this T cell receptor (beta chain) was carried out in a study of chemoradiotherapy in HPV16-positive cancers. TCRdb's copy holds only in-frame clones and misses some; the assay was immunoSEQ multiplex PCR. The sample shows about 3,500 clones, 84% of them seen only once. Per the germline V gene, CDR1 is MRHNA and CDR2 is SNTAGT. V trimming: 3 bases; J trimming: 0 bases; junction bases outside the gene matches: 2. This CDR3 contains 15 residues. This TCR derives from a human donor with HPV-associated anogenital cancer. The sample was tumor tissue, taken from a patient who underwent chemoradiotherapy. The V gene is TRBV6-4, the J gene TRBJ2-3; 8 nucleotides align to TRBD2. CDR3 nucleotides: TGTGCCAGCAGTGAGTCTAGCGGGAGCACAGATACGCAGTATTTT. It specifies CASSESSGSTDTQYF.